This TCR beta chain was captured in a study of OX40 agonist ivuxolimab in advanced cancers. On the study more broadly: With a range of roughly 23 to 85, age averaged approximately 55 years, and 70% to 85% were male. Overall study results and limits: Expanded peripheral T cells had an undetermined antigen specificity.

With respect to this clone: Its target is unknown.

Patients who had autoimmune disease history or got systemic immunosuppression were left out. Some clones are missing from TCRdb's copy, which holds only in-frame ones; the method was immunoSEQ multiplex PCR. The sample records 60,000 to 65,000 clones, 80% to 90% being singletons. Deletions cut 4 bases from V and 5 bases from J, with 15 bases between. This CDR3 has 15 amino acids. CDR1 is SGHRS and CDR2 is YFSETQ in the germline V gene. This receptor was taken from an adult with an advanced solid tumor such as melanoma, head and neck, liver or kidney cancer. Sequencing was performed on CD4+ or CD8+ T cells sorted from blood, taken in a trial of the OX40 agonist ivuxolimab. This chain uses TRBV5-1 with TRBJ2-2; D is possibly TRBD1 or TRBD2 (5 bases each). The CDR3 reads CASSPTGGGTGELFF. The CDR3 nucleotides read TGCGCCAGCAGCCCTACTGGTGGGGGAACCGGGGAGCTGTTTTTT.